This entry describes one T cell receptor (beta chain). Its antigen remains unknown. These data originate in a study of OX40 agonist ivuxolimab in advanced cancers. CDR1 is DFQATT, CDR2 SNEGSKA, per germline (reference sequence). V lost 1 base and J 6 bases, leaving 3 bases between the germline ends. The CDR3 consists of 11 residues. Notes on the study in general: Normalized T-cell clonal expansion was also low in some nonresponders. Individuals who were partial responders at 0.1-3.0 mg/kg had clonal expansion that ranked among the lowest. Relative to CD4+, CD8+ T cells held more expanded clones on average.

Measured with immunoSEQ multiplex PCR; TCRdb has only the in-frame clones, and not every one. There are 43,000 or so clones in the sample; 85% to 90% occur only once, and over 1% lies in the top ten. The clonotype originates from an adult with an advanced solid tumor such as melanoma, head and neck, liver or kidney cancer. This sample comprised CD4+ or CD8+ T cells sorted from blood, obtained in a trial of the OX40 agonist ivuxolimab. The chain employs TRBV20-1 and TRBJ2-2, with no clear D. The CDR3 reads CSARGPGELFF. The CDR3 DNA is TGCAGTGCTAGAGGGCCCGGGGAGCTGTTTTTT.